Listed below are T cell receptor beta chains from one sample, sequenced in a study of blood T cell repertoires in COVID-19. Assay: immunoSEQ multiplex PCR; the TCRdb copy retains only in-frame clones and omits some. The table includes some 350,000 clones, 89% detected once. Source material: peripheral blood. These receptors all stem from a woman aged 25-40 years with COVID-19, enrolled during active disease. Each CDR3 is given with its conserved first and last residue.

V: TRBV5-6; CDR3: CASSPGGDRALYGYTF
V: TRBV19; CDR3: CASNPTGGNEQFF
V: TRBV6-5; CDR3: CASGDPPTSGNTIYF
V: TRBV5-1; CDR3: CASSLGPAEDSPLHF
V: TRBV27; CDR3: CASSQASGRSFF
V: TRBV24-1; CDR3: CATSDLWTGNTGELFF
V: TRBV10-3; CDR3: CAISRDRDRGRGYTF
V: TRBV29-1; CDR3: CSVAGLLNTEAFF
V: TRBV2; CDR3: CASGEGAHWETQYF
V: TRBV3-1/TRBV3-2; CDR3: CASSQLAGSTDTQYF
V: TRBV4-1; CDR3: CASSQDGLAGDQETQYF
V: TRBV11-1; CDR3: CASSPRDRRYEQYF
V: TRBV21-1; CDR3: CASSKLTSGRYNEQFF
V: TRBV10-3; CDR3: CAISIGLLATGELFF
V: TRBV6-5; CDR3: CASRPPGGRDTQYF
V: TRBV5-3; CDR3: CARRRTGPRTDTQYF
V: TRBV28; CDR3: CASSLWGQKNTEAFF
V: TRBV29-1; CDR3: CSAETTDRVELFF
V: TRBV24-1; CDR3: CATSTTGTGAHGYTF
V: TRBV28; CDR3: CASRRTGGLLYGYTF
V: TRBV7-6; CDR3: CASSSGLPSGAFF
V: TRBV7-7; CDR3: CASSAGTSSTDTQYF
V: TRBV19; CDR3: CASSISGTGGSQETQYF
V: TRBV25-1; CDR3: CASSGDRNNQPQHF
V: TRBV9; CDR3: CASSVEIGGPQHF
V: TRBV2; CDR3: CASGHYGHSNSPLHF
V: TRBV7-2; CDR3: CASSRRGNSGNTIYF
V: TRBV7-7; CDR3: CASGGLAGLGETQYF
V: TRBV4-1; CDR3: CASRGLGELFF
V: TRBV27; CDR3: CASSLLGGGDTEAFF
V: TRBV9; CDR3: CASSVGGGAKETQYF
V: TRBV10-3; CDR3: CAISANRAGGYTF
V: TRBV7-2; CDR3: CASSLYWSGSTDTQYF
V: TRBV28; CDR3: CASPWGRGQTQYF
V: TRBV28; CDR3: CASSPSTGASGSNEQFF
V: TRBV7-8; CDR3: CASSPGADTQYF
V: TRBV7-2; CDR3: CASSGQGSLQAFF
V: TRBV11-2; CDR3: CASSPPWGTEKNIQYF
V: TRBV6-2/TRBV6-3; CDR3: CASSGLRSWYGYTF
V: TRBV20-1; CDR3: CSASPLVVHNEQFF
V: TRBV4-3; CDR3: CASSEYRPRANEKLFF
V: TRBV2; CDR3: CASNGRDSFYEQYF
V: TRBV9; CDR3: CASRTIQRGGCYEQYF
V: TRBV6-5; CDR3: CASSYSGQGGWDGYTF
V: TRBV7-9; CDR3: CASSGGQGEYEQFF
V: TRBV7-9; CDR3: CASSFVSLGHQNTEAFF
V: TRBV19; CDR3: CASSILEGRGEKLFF
V: TRBV18; CDR3: CASSPPGLTKNIQYF
V: TRBV6-1; CDR3: CASSEFSGSSYNEQFF
V: TRBV5-1; CDR3: CASNPGDTDTQYF
V: TRBV7-9; CDR3: CASSGSGTKNIQYF
V: TRBV6-2/TRBV6-3; CDR3: CASSFSPATGEQETQYF
V: TRBV10-2; CDR3: CASSLAGGFYNEQFF
V: TRBV5-4; CDR3: CASSFRLAGAPGRSEQFF
V: TRBV4-3; CDR3: CASSQAGAGVWTDTQYF